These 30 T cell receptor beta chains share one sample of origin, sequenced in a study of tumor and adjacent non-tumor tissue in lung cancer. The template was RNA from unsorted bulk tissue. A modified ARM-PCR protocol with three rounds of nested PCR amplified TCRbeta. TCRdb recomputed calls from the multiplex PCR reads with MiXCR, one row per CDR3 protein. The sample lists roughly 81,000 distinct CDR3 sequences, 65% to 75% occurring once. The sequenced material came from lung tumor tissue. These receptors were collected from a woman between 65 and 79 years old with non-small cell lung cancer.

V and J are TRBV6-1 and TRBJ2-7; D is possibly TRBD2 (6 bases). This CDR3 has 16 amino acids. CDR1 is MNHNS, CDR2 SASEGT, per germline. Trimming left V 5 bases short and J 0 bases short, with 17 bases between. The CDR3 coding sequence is TGTGCCAGCAGTAGGGGTGCTAGCGACACCTCCTACGAGCAGTACTTC. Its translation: CASSRGASDTSYEQYF.

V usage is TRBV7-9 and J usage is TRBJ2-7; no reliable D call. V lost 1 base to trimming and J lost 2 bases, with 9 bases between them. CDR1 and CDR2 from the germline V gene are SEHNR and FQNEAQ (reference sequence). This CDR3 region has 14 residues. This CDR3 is CASSLVLKAYEQYF. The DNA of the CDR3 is TGTGCCAGCAGCTTAGTACTCAAAGCCTACGAGCAGTACTTC.

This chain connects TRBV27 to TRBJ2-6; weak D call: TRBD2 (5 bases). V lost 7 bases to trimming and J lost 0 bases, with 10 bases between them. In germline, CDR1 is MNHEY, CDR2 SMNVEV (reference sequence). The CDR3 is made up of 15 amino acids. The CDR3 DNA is TGTGCCAGCACCGGACTGGACTCTGGGGCCAACGTCCTGACTTTC. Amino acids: CASTGLDSGANVLTF.

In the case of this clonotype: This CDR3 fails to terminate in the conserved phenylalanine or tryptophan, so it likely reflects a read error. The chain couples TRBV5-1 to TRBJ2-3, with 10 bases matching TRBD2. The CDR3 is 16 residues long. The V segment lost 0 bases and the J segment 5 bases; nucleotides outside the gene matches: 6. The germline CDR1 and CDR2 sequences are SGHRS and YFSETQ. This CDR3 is CASSLDPSGGIDTQYL. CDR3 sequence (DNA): TGCGCCAGCAGCTTGGATCCTAGCGGGGGCATAGATACGCAGTATCTT.

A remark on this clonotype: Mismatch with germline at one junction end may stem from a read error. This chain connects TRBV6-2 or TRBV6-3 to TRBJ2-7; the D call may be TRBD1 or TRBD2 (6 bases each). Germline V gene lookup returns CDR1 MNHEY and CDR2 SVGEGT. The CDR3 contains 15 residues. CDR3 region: CASRGAALRAGEQCF. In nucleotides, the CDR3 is TGTGCCAGTAGGGGGGCTGCGTTGCGGGCTGGCGAGCAGTGCTTC.

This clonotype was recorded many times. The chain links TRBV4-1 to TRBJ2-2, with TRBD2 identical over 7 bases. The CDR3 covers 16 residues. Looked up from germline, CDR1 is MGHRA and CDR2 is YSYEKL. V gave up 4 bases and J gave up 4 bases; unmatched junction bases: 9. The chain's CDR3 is CASSLPSGLTTGELFF. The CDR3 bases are TGCGCCAGCAGCCTACCCTCGGGACTAACCACCGGGGAGCTGTTTTTT.

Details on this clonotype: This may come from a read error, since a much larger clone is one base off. DNA for the CDR3: TGTGCCAGCACTTTACGGGCCTTCCAACTCTACATTGAGCAGTTCTTC. Its translation is CASTLRAFQLYIEQFF. This chain uses TRBV6-1 with TRBJ2-1; D is unresolved. CDR3 length: 16 residues. Per germline, CDR1 MNHNS and CDR2 SASEGT.

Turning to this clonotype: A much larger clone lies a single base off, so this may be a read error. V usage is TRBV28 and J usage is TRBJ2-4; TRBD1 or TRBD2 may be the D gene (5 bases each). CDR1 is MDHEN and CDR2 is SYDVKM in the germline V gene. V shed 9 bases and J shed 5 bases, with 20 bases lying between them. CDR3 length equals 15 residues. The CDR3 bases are TGTGCCAGTTCGAATGGGGGAATGGCGGAAAACATTCAGTACTTC. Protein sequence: CASSNGGMAENIQYF.

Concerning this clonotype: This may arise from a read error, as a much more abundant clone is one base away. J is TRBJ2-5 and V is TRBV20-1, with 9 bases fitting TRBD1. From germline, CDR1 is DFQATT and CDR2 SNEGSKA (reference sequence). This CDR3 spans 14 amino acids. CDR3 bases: TGCAGTGCCCAAAGACAGGGGGTACAAGAGATCCAGTACTTC. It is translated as CSAQRQGVQEIQYF.

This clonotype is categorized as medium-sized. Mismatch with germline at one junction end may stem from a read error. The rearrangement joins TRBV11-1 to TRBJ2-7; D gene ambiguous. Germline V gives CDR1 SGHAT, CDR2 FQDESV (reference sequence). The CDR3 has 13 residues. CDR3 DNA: TGTGCCAGCAGCTTAGCAGGCGACTTCGCGAGGTTCTTC. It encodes CASSLAGDFARFF.

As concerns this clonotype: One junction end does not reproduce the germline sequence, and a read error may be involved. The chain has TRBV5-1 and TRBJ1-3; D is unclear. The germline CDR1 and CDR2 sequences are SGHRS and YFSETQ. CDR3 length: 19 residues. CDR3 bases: TGCGCCAGCAGCTTAAACACGGACCGAAGAAGTCAATCTGAAAACACCATATATTTT. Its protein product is CASSLNTDRRSQSENTIYF. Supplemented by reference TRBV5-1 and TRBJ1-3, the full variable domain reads KAGVTQTPRYLIKTRGQQVTLSCSPISGHRSVSWYQQTPGQGLQFLFEYFSETQRNKGNFPGRFSGRQFSNSRSEMNVSTLELGDSALYLCASSLNTDRRSQSENTIYFGEGSWLTVV.

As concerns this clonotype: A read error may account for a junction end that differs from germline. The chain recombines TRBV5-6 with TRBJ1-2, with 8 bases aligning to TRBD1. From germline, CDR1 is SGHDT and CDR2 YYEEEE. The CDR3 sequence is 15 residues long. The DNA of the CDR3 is TGTGTCAGCAGCGACATTTCAGGGGGCGGGTATGGCTACACCTTC. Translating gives CVSSDISGGGYGYTF.

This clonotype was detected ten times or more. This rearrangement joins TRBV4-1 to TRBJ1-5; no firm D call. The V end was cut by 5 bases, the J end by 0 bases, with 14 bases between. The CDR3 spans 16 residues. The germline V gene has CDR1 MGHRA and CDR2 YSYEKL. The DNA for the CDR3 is TGCGCCAGCAGCTCGTCTCAGACCTATAGCAATCAGCCCCAGCATTTT. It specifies CASSSSQTYSNQPQHF.

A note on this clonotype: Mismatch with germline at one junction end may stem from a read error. The CDR3 coding sequence is TGCAGCGTTGATCCAGCGGGAGAGACAGATATGCAGTATTTT. Its translation: CSVDPAGETDMQYF. This chain uses TRBV29-1 with TRBJ2-3; 8 positions agree with TRBD2. CDR1 and CDR2 (germline): SQVTM, ANQGSEA. The CDR3 runs 14 residues.

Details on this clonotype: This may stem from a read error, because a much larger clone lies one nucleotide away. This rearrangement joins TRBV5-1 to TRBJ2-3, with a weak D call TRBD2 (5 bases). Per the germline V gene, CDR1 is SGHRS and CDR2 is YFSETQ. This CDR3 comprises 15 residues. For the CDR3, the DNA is TGCGCCAGCAGCCAAATAGCGACCCGCACAGATATGCAGTATTTT. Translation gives CASSQIATRTDMQYF.

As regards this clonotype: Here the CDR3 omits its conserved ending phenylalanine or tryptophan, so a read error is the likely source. The chain's CDR3 is CASSYSGTGGQESQYS. DNA for the CDR3: TGTGCCAGCAGTTACTCGGGGACAGGAGGACAAGAGAGCCAGTACTCC. The gene calls are TRBV6-5 and TRBJ2-5; 8 positions agree with TRBD1. The CDR3 consists of 16 residues. The germline gives CDR1 MNHEY, CDR2 SVGAGI.

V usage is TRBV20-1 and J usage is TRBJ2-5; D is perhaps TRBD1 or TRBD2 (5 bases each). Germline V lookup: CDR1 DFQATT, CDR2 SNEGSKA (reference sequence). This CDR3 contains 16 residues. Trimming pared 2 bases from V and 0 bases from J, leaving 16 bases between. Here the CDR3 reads CSARNLRDGYQETQYF. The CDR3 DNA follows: TGCAGTGCTAGAAACCTGAGGGACGGCTACCAAGAGACCCAGTACTTC.

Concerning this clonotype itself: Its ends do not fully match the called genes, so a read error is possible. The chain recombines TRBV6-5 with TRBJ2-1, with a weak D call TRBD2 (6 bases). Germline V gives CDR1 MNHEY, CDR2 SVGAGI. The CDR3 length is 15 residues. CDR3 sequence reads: CTSSYLGGAGNEQFF. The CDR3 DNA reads TGTACCAGCAGCTACCTCGGCGGGGCGGGCAATGAGCAGTTCTTC.

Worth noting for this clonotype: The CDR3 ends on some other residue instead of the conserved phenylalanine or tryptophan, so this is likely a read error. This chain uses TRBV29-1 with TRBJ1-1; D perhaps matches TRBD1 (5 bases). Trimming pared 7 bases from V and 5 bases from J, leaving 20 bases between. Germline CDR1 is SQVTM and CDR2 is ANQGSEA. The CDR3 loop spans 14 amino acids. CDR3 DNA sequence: TGCAGCGGGGTAGGGACGCTAGACGGGACTGAAGCTTTCCTT. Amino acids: CSGVGTLDGTEAFL.

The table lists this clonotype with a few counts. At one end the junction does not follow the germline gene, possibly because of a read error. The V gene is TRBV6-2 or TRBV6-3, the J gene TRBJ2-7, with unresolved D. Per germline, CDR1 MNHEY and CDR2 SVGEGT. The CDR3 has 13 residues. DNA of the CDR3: TGTGCCAGCAGACAGACGAAGTCCTACGAACAGTACTTC. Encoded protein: CASRQTKSYEQYF.

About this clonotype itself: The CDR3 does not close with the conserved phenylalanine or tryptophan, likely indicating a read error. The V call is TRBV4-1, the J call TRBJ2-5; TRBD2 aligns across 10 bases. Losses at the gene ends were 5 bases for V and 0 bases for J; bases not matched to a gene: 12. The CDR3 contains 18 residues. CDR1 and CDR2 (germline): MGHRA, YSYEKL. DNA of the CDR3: TGCGCCAGCAGCGCTCTGGGACTAGCGAAAAAAAACCAAGAGACCCAGTACTAC. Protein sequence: CASSALGLAKKNQETQYY.

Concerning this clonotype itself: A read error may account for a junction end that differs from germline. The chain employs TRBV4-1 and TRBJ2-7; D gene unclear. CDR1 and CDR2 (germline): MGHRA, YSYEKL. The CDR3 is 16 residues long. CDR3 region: CASSQEQQLSSYEQYF. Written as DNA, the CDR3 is TGCGCCAGCAGCCAAGAGCAACAGTTGAGCTCCTACGAGCAGTATTTC.

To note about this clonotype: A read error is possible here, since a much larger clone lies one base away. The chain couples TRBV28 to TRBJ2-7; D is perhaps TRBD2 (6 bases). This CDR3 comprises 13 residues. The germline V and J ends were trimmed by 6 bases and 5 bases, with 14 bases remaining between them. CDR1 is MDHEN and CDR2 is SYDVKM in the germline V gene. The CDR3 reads CASRGGIIHEQYF. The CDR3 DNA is TGTGCCAGCAGAGGCGGGATAATCCACGAGCAGTACTTC.

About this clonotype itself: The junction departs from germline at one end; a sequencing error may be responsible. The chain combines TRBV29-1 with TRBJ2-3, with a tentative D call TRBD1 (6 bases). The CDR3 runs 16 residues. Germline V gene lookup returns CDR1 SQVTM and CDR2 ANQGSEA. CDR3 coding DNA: TGCAGCGTTGGAGACACCGTGACAGGCCCCCCAGATACGCAGTACTTT. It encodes CSVGDTVTGPPDTQYF.

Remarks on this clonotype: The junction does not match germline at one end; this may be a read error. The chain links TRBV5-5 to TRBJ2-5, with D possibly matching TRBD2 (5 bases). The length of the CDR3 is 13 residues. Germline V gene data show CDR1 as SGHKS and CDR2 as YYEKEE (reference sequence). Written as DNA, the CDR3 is TGTGCCAGCAGCCTCGGACTCGTAGAGACCCGGTACTTC. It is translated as CASSLGLVETRYF.

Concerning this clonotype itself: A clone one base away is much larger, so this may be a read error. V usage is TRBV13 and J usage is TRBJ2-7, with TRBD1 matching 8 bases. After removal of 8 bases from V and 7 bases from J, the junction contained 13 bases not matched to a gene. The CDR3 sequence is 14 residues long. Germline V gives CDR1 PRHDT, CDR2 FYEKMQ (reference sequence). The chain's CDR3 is CASGLKGRGREQYF. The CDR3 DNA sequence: TGTGCCAGCGGCCTAAAGGGCAGGGGGCGGGAGCAGTACTTC. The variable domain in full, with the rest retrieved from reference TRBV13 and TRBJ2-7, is AAGVIQSPRHLIKEKRETATLKCYPIPRHDTVYWYQQGPGQDPQFLISFYEKMQSDKGSIPDRFSAQQFSDYHSELNMSSLELGDSALYFCASGLKGRGREQYFGPGTRLTVT.

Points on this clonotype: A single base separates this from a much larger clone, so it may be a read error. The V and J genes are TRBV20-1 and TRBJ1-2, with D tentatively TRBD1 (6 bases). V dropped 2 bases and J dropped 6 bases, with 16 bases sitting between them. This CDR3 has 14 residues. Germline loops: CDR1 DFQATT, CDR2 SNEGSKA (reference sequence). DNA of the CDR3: TGCAGTGCTAGACCGCCAGGGGCCAGCAATGGCTACACCTTC. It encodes CSARPPGASNGYTF.

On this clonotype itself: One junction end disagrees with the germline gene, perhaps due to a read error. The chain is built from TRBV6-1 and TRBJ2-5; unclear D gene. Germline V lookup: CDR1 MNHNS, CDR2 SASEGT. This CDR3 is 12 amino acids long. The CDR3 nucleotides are TGTGCCAGCACCCCCCCTTTGGAGACCCAATACTTC. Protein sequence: CASTPPLETQYF.

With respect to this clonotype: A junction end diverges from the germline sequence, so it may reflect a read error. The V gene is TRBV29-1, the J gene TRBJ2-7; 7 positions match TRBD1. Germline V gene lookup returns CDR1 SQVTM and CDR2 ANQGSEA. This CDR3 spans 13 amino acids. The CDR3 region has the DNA TGCAGCATGGCGACAGGGTCCTCCTATGAGCAGTACTTC. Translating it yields CSMATGSSYEQYF.

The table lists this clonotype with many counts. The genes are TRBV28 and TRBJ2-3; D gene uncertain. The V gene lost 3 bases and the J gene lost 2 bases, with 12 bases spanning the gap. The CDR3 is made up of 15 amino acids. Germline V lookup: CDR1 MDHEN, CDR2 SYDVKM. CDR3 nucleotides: TGTGCCAGCAGTTTTAGGATAGGGAACACAGATACGCAGTATTTT. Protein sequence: CASSFRIGNTDTQYF. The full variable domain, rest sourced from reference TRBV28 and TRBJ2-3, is DVKVTQSSRYLVKRTGEKVFLECVQDMDHENMFWYRQDPGLGLRLIYFSYDVKMKEKGDIPEGYSVSREKKERFSLILESASTNQTSMYLCASSFRIGNTDTQYFGPGTRLTVL.